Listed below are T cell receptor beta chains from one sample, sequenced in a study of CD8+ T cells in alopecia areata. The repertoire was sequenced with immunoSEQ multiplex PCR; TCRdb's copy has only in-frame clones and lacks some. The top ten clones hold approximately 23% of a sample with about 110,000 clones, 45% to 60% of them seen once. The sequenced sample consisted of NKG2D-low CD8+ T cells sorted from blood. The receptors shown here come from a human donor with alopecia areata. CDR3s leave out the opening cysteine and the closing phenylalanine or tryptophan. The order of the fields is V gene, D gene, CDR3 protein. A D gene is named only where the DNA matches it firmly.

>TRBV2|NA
ASGRDTEAF
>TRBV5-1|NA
ASRVSGSSYEQY
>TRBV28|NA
ASSFDRPQH
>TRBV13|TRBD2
ASSLALAGNSPDTQY
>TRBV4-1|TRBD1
ASSPAGQGNYGYT
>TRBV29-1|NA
SVEDRRPRLMDGYT
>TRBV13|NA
ASSLGASNTEAF
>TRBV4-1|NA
ASSQRTVGGYT
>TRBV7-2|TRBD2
ASSPLAGRNNEQF
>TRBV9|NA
ASSAGFSSYNEQF
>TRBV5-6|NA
ASSQTWEELF
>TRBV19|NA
ASSILEGAEQY
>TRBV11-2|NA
ASSLEQGTDTQY
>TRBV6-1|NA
ASSEASGLSYEQY
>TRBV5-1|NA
ASSILTGNTEAF
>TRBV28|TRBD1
ASSLSTGQGHVRYEQY
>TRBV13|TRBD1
ASRPQGAKTVNEQF
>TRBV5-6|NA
ASSLGQGSKYGYT
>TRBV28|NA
ASSTNPLPEEAETQY
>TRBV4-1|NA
ASSQVNGAYEQY
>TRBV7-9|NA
ASSLGIASDGYNEQF
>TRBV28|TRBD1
ASSPGTGREADTQY
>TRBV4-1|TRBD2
ASSHISGRVPYEQY
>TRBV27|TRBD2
ASSSTSAYEQY
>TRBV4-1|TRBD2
ASSGGAGGSYEQY
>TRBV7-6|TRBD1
ASSEWDREDTQY
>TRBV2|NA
ASRNRAERY
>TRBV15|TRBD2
ATSGGLAIGADTQY
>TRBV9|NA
ASSVGGSDTQY
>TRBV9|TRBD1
ASSPQGALGNTIY
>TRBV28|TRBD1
ASRDRGRLAGELF
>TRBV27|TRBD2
ASSSRPWVAGVGTGELF
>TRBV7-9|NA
ASSLGGGYNEQF
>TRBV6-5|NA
ASSYSTGAGNTEAF
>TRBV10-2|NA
ASYEAVNTEAF
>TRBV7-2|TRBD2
ASSLLTSGIYNEQF
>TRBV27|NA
ASGTSIPSDEQF
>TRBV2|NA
ASQDRFHEQY
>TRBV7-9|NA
ASSLSTLGTEAF
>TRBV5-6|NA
ASSGDYEQY
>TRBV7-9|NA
ASSLSGSTEAF
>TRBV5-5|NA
ASSLRPTYNEQF
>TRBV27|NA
ASSWPLGEQF